One sample yielded the 26 T cell receptor beta chains listed below, sequenced in a study of T-cell reconstitution after alpha-beta-depleted transplantation in children. As it was prepared, the TCRbeta library received unique molecular identifiers. One entry per CDR3 protein, called by TCRdb with MiXCR from the PCR reads. This sample carries nearly 550,000 distinct CDR3 sequences, around 19% of them seen once, and the ten largest clones take roughly 3.3%. Sequencing used PBMCs from the stem cell graft donor, obtained from the stem cell graft. The receptors originated from a human donor who donated a stem cell graft to a child with acute lymphoblastic leukemia.

The V call is TRBV12-5, the J call TRBJ2-1; 11 positions match TRBD2. The CDR3 is made up of 21 amino acids. In germline, CDR1 is LGHNT, CDR2 FRNRAP. The V and J ends lost 0 bases and 0 bases, in that order; junction bases with no gene match: 13. The CDR3 DNA is TGTGCTAGTGGTTTGGTAACGGTTCTAGCGGGAGGTCTCGGCTCCTACAATGAGCAGTTCTTC. Translation: CASGLVTVLAGGLGSYNEQFF.

The V call is TRBV6-1, the J call TRBJ1-3, with D tentatively TRBD1 (6 bases). The V gene's germline CDR1 is MNHNS and CDR2 SASEGT. There are 16 residues in the CDR3. Trimming shortened V by 5 bases and J by 3 bases, and 17 bases separated the two germline ends. CDR3: CASSLRTGFGGNTIYF. CDR3 DNA sequence: TGTGCCAGCAGTCTTCGCACAGGGTTTGGTGGAAACACCATATATTTT.

V gene TRBV29-1 combines with J gene TRBJ2-7, with 7 bases aligning to TRBD1. Germline V gene data show CDR1 as SQVTM and CDR2 as ANQGSEA. There are 13 residues in the CDR3. J lost 2 bases, V lost 7 bases, and 8 bases had no gene match. CDR3 DNA sequence: TGCAGCGCCCGCCGACAGGGAACCTACGAGCAGTACTTC. Protein sequence: CSARRQGTYEQYF.

The gene calls are TRBV20-1 and TRBJ2-1, with 12 bases aligning to TRBD2. CDR3 length: 15 residues. CDR1 is DFQATT and CDR2 is SNEGSKA in the germline V gene (reference sequence). V lost 5 bases, J lost 2 bases, and 4 bases stayed unmatched. CDR3 DNA sequence: TGCAGTGCTCCCGGACTAGCGGGGACCTACAATGAGCAGTTCTTC. It translates to CSAPGLAGTYNEQFF.

The chain joins TRBV15 to TRBJ2-1; D might be TRBD1 or TRBD2, each matching 5 bases. V gave up 0 bases and J gave up 5 bases, with 8 bases separating them. Germline loops: CDR1 LNHNV, CDR2 YYDKDF (reference sequence). The CDR3 contains 14 residues. The CDR3 protein is CATSRDWDDNEQFF. The CDR3, as DNA: TGTGCCACCAGCAGAGATTGGGACGACAATGAGCAGTTCTTC.

This clonotype was seen a few times. V gene TRBV15 combines with J gene TRBJ2-5; 7 bases align to TRBD1. Germline V gene lookup returns CDR1 LNHNV and CDR2 YYDKDF (reference sequence). Losses at the gene ends were 0 bases for V and 5 bases for J; bases not matched to a gene: 12. The CDR3 length is 17 residues. The CDR3 is CATSRDEGQSWRETQYF. CDR3 bases: TGTGCCACCAGCAGAGATGAGGGACAGTCTTGGAGGGAGACCCAGTACTTC. Full variable domain (remainder filled in from reference TRBV15 and TRBJ2-5): DAMVIQNPRYQVTQFGKPVTLSCSQTLNHNVMYWYQQKSSQAPKLLFHYYDKDFNNEADTPDNFQSRRPNTSFCFLDIRSPGLGDTAMYLCATSRDEGQSWRETQYFGPGTRLLVL.

The chain employs TRBV27 and TRBJ2-7, with 10 bases matching TRBD1. Germline CDR1 MNHEY, CDR2 SMNVEV (reference sequence). This CDR3 is built from 14 residues. Losses at the gene ends were 5 bases for V and 4 bases for J; bases not matched to a gene: 5. In DNA, the CDR3 is TGTGCCAGCAGTGATGGGGGACAGGGGTACGAGCAGTACTTC. Its translation: CASSDGGQGYEQYF.

This sequence joins TRBV6-5 and TRBJ2-2; D is ambiguous. The CDR3 is 16 amino acids. Germline values: CDR1 MNHEY, CDR2 SVGAGI. V was clipped by 0 bases and J by 2 bases, with 10 bases between them. This CDR3 is CASSYSRISNTGELFF. The DNA of the CDR3 is TGTGCCAGCAGTTACTCCCGGATTTCAAACACCGGGGAGCTGTTTTTT.

V usage is TRBV20-1 and J usage is TRBJ2-3; TRBD2 agrees at 15 bases. This CDR3 has 19 amino acids. The germline gives CDR1 DFQATT, CDR2 SNEGSKA (reference sequence). V was pared by 4 bases and J by 4 bases, with 15 bases of the junction left unmatched. The CDR3 coding sequence is TGCAGTGCTACTACTACCAGGACTAGCGGGAGGGCCGACTCAGATACGCAGTATTTT. Amino acid sequence: CSATTTRTSGRADSDTQYF.

This chain connects TRBV12-3 or TRBV12-4 to TRBJ2-2; 8 bases are a match to TRBD2. The CDR3 is 15 residues long. With V trimmed by 3 bases and J by 6 bases, 6 bases remained unmatched. CDR3 bases: TGTGCCAGCAGTTTTCGAGCGGGGGCGGCCGGGGAGCTGTTTTTT. It codes for CASSFRAGAAGELFF.

V is TRBV7-2 and J is TRBJ2-7, with TRBD1 identical over 8 bases. Germline lookup yields CDR1 SGHTA and CDR2 FQGNSA. The CDR3 runs to 14 residues. The V gene end was trimmed by 1 base and the J gene end by 13 bases; junction bases not matched to a gene: 12. The CDR3 DNA reads TGTGCCAGCAGCTTAGGGCCCTCAGGGGGCTATTTATACTTC. It yields the protein CASSLGPSGGYLYF.

This clonotype appeared a few times. This chain joins TRBV2 and TRBJ2-1, with unresolved D. The germline V and J ends were trimmed by 6 bases and 3 bases, with 12 bases remaining between them. CDR1 is SNHLY, CDR2 FYNNEI, per germline. The CDR3 consists of 14 residues. CDR3 in DNA: TGTGCCAGCAGACCGCAGGACCTCTACAATGAGCAGTTCTTC. This gives the protein CASRPQDLYNEQFF.

The CDR3 spells CASSAYLSGKGTDTQYF. The CDR3 region has the DNA TGTGCCAGCAGCGCCTACCTTAGCGGGAAAGGCACAGATACGCAGTATTTT. The rearrangement joins TRBV7-9 to TRBJ2-3; 8 nucleotides agree with TRBD2. Germline V gives CDR1 SEHNR, CDR2 FQNEAQ (reference sequence). This CDR3 region has 17 residues. The V gene end was trimmed by 5 bases and the J gene end by 1 base; junction bases not matched to a gene: 11.

There are a few counts of this clonotype. The chain recombines TRBV7-6 with TRBJ1-2, with D maybe TRBD1 (6 bases). Trimming pared 1 base from V and 1 base from J, leaving 19 bases between. In germline, CDR1 is SGHVS, CDR2 FNYEAQ. CDR3 length: 18 amino acids. CDR3 region: CASSLEPKTGPHNYGYTF. In DNA form, the CDR3 reads TGTGCCAGCAGCTTAGAACCCAAGACAGGACCTCATAACTATGGCTACACCTTC.

The chain uses TRBV2 and TRBJ2-3, with 7 bases identical to TRBD2. Germline CDR1 is SNHLY and CDR2 is FYNNEI. V was pared by 4 bases and J by 11 bases, with 12 bases of the junction left unmatched. The CDR3 has 14 residues. The DNA of the CDR3 is TGTGCCAGCAGTGGGGGGTCAAGGCTAGCGGAGCAGTATTTT. It translates to CASSGGSRLAEQYF.

The chain is built from TRBV5-5 and TRBJ1-1; D remains unclear. The CDR3 runs 13 residues. In germline, CDR1 is SGHKS, CDR2 YYEKEE (reference sequence). Trimming took off 4 bases at V and 4 bases at J, with 11 bases between the two ends. The CDR3 loop reads CASSPGLSTEAFF. The CDR3 DNA follows: TGTGCCAGCAGCCCCGGATTGAGCACTGAAGCTTTCTTT.

There are many counts of this clonotype. This chain joins TRBV29-1 and TRBJ2-7; D is uncertain. Germline lookup yields CDR1 SQVTM and CDR2 ANQGSEA. The CDR3 consists of 12 residues. V lost 6 bases to trimming and J lost 1 base, with 10 bases between them. In DNA form, the CDR3 reads TGCAGCGTCGGAAGGGATTCCTACGAGCAGTACTTC. The encoded protein is CSVGRDSYEQYF.

This clonotype was seen a few times. In nucleotides, the CDR3 is TGTGCCACCAGCTCTTCGGACAGGGCCCATGGCTACACCTTC. Amino acid sequence: CATSSSDRAHGYTF. This rearrangement joins TRBV15 to TRBJ1-2; 8 positions agree with TRBD1. Looked up from germline, CDR1 is LNHNV and CDR2 is YYDKDF (reference sequence). CDR3 size: 14 residues. Trimming removed 5 bases from V and 6 bases from J; junction bases left unmatched: 8. Looking up the rest from reference TRBV15 and TRBJ1-2 gives the full variable domain: DAMVIQNPRYQVTQFGKPVTLSCSQTLNHNVMYWYQQKSSQAPKLLFHYYDKDFNNEADTPDNFQSRRPNTSFCFLDIRSPGLGDTAMYLCATSSSDRAHGYTFGSGTRLTVV.

This chain joins TRBV4-1 and TRBJ2-2; D unresolved. Germline V gene data show CDR1 as MGHRA and CDR2 as YSYEKL. This CDR3 comprises 13 residues. Trimming cost V 5 bases and J 1 base, with 5 bases left between them. CDR3: CASSMVNTGELFF. For the CDR3, the DNA is TGCGCCAGCAGCATGGTGAACACCGGGGAGCTGTTTTTT.

In its sample, this clonotype was seen a few times. The CDR3, as DNA: TGTGCCAGCAGCTTAACGTTAGGCCGGGGGGATACGCAGTATTTT. It specifies CASSLTLGRGDTQYF. The J gene is TRBJ2-3, the V gene TRBV7-3; weak D call: TRBD2 (6 bases). CDR3 length: 15 residues. Germline values: CDR1 SGHTA, CDR2 FQGTGA. Trimming took off 0 bases at V and 6 bases at J, with 13 bases between the two ends.

As to this clonotype: A junction end diverges from the germline sequence, so it may reflect a read error. V and J are TRBV29-1 and TRBJ1-1; the match to TRBD1 covers 8 bases. The CDR3 is made up of 13 amino acids. Germline V gene sequence: CDR1 SQVTM, CDR2 ANQGSEA. The CDR3 DNA follows: TGCAGCGCCGAGGACAGGGCGAATACTGAAGCTTTCTTC. Translated: CSAEDRANTEAFF.

This clonotype came up a few times. V gene TRBV6-2 or TRBV6-3 combines with J gene TRBJ2-1, with 16 nucleotides matching TRBD2. This CDR3 spans 16 amino acids. V trimming: 2 bases; J trimming: 9 bases; junction bases outside the gene matches: 4. CDR1 and CDR2 from the germline V gene are MNHEY and SVGEGT. CDR3 region: CASSYPGTSGRGEQFF. CDR3 nucleotide sequence: TGTGCCAGCAGTTACCCCGGGACTAGCGGGAGGGGTGAGCAGTTCTTC.

This clonotype occurred a few times. The chain is built from TRBV4-1 and TRBJ2-1; D unresolved. CDR3 length: 13 residues. The V and J ends lost 0 bases and 9 bases respectively, with 9 bases between them. Germline V lookup: CDR1 MGHRA, CDR2 YSYEKL. The CDR3 DNA reads as TGCGCCAGCAGCCAAGATAGGCAGATTGAGCAGTTCTTC. The encoded protein is CASSQDRQIEQFF.

This clonotype showed up many times. This sequence joins TRBV29-1 and TRBJ2-7, with D uncertain. Per the germline V gene, CDR1 is SQVTM and CDR2 is ANQGSEA. This CDR3 comprises 11 residues. Trimming removed 2 bases at V and 3 bases at J, with 5 bases between. CDR3 in amino acids: CSVEQDYEQYF. CDR3 DNA sequence: TGCAGCGTTGAACAGGACTACGAGCAGTACTTC.

Notes on this clonotype: Germline is not matched at one junction end, which may reflect a read error. The chain recombines TRBV11-1 with TRBJ2-3, with 8 bases aligning to TRBD2. The CDR3 runs to 18 residues. CDR1 is SGHAT and CDR2 is FQDESV in the germline V gene (reference sequence). The CDR3 spells CASSPPRGTRASPDTQCF. The CDR3 DNA is TGTGCCAGCAGCCCCCCCCGTGGGACTAGAGCATCCCCAGATACGCAGTGTTTT.

The table lists this clonotype with a few counts. The rearrangement joins TRBV11-2 to TRBJ1-2; D may be TRBD1 (5 bases). CDR1 and CDR2 from the germline V gene are SGHAT and FQNNGV. Trimming shortened V by 4 bases and J by 0 bases, and 9 bases separated the two germline ends. This CDR3 contains 14 residues. The CDR3 loop reads CASSSGGANYGYTF. The CDR3 nucleotides are TGTGCCAGCAGCTCGGGGGGTGCTAACTATGGCTACACCTTC.